Described below is a single TCR beta chain sequence and its context. The antigen remains unidentified. The data belong to a study of CD8 T cells in ankylosing spondylitis. TCRdb analysed the 5' RACE reads with MiXCR anew, one entry per CDR3 protein. The repertoire holds about 480,000 distinct CDR3 sequences, with under 20% as singletons. With 5 bases clipped from V and 4 bases from J, the junction kept 6 bases outside the gene matches. Germline-derived CDR1 and CDR2 are MGHDK and SYGVNS. This CDR3 has 15 residues. Study-wide points: A TCR beta motif of eight or nine highly homologous variants seemed to mark ankylosing spondylitis blood.

This receptor was obtained from a male donor with ankylosing spondylitis. The chain recombines TRBV25-1 with TRBJ2-2, with 8 bases lining up with TRBD1. Material for sequencing was blood, either unsorted or a sorted T cell fraction (not recorded which). CDR3 in amino acids: CASSSQGATTGELFF. CDR3 sequence (DNA): TGTGCCAGCAGTAGCCAGGGGGCGACCACCGGGGAGCTGTTTTTT.